This T cell receptor beta chain is drawn from a study of molecular identifiers for immune sequencing clone quantification. This clonotype has only a few counts. In TCRdb, the PCR reads were re-called with MiXCR into one record per CDR3 protein. The repertoire consists of a few hundred thousand distinct CDR3 sequences, with roughly 23% occurring once and the leading ten covering around 0.76%. CDR3 size: 13 residues. The germline V and J ends were trimmed by 8 bases and 8 bases, with 15 bases remaining between them. Looked up from germline, CDR1 is SEHNR and CDR2 is FQNEAQ (reference sequence). The sample consisted of naive CD8+ T cells from blood, with Jurkat cell RNA spiked in. The subset here: FACS-sorted CD8+CD4-CCR7+CD45RA+ naive T cells. The TCR was taken from a human donor in good health. Some libraries in this study had Jurkat cell RNA spiked in. The V call is TRBV7-9, the J call TRBJ1-4; weak D call: TRBD1 (5 bases). For the CDR3, the DNA is TGTGCCAGCGGAGACAGTCAGGAGGAAAAACTGTTTTTT. Protein: CASGDSQEEKLFF.